The sequence of this TCR beta chain was determined in a study of blood T cell repertoires in COVID-19 (TCRdb year 2020). Concerning the study at large: Collaborator samples came from the United States, Italy and Spain and covered acute and convalescent phases of COVID-19. The prospective study material was composed of cDNA or gDNA derived from T cells, B-cell-depleted T cells, or PBMCs. Subjects who had been exposed to COVID-19, were actively infected with it, or had recovered from it provided the deeply sampled blood TCRbeta repertoires that made up the dataset. A freely available public database, intended as a resource for researchers studying the immune response to SARS-CoV-2, is where the repertoires were released. The samples were drawn from the first 160 participants of the ongoing ImmuneRACE study and from 1,254 subjects provided by 6 global collaborators. Sample metadata almost always included a de-identified subject ID, COVID-19 status, age in years and sex. Where HLA class I and class II types were available, the types were taken from metadata supplied by the sample provider, not from assay-based typing.

What the research found in general, with its limitations: The quantity of clinical and demographic metadata differed by source and by participant and was supplied without curation.

Comments on this clone: Its antigen is currently not known. No per-base quality is available; no much larger clone lies one base away.

A second Seattle source provided samples from volunteer blood donors who had recovered from COVID-19. Collaborating institutions collected whole blood in K2EDTA tubes following their own protocols. Collaborator samples were shipped for TCRbeta analysis as frozen whole blood, isolated PBMCs, or DNA extracted from either sample type. TCRbeta CDR3 regions were amplified from genomic DNA by means of the immunoSEQ Assay, a bias-controlled multiplex PCR. Concerning the study's data processing: Nucleated cell counts per sample were estimated from amplification of reference gene primers within the assay. Sequence reads were collapsed and filtered to measure the absolute abundance of every unique TCRbeta CDR3 rearrangement. For each sample, productive Simpson clonality was calculated by taking the square root of Simpson's diversity index across productive rearrangements. Held by TCRdb, this immuneACCESS table contains in-frame sequences only and omits some clones. Under half of the omission traces to an unresolved V gene where checked; the cause of the rest is unknown. The V and J calls and clone size are taken from that table; D and trimming were inferred from the DNA. This sample has 210,000 or so clones in its table, and less than 85% of those were observed once. The ten most abundant clones make up roughly 13% of the sample.

This sequence was found in a man aged 50 to 59 who had recovered from COVID-19. Material for sequencing was peripheral blood.

The DNA sequence is given as TGTGCCAGCAGTGGGACAGGCGATGGCTACACCTTC. Its protein is CASSGTGDGYTF. The chain was built from TRBV28 and TRBJ1-2, with 8 bases matching TRBD1. Trimmed from V: 5 bases; trimmed from J: 6 bases; junction bases lacking a gene match: 2. As encoded in the germline V gene, CDR1 is MDHEN while CDR2 is SYDVKM. The CDR3 spans 12 residues, from the cysteine through the phenylalanine. Only CDR3 DNA remains: 36 bases, in frame from the first base.